This T cell receptor (beta chain) is drawn from a study of cytomegalovirus exposure and HLA in healthy donors. This clone was found once. Trimming cost V 8 bases and J 2 bases, with 14 bases left between them. This CDR3 is 14 amino acids long. Germline CDR1 reads SNHLY; CDR2 reads FYNNEI. The PCR had 60 Vbeta and 13 Jbeta primers. Under the authors' procedure: Around 11 million shared chains were among the about 80 million unique TCR beta chains that a later analysis counted. The repertoire was sequenced with immunoSEQ multiplex PCR; TCRdb's copy has only in-frame clones and lacks some. That table supplies the V and J calls and clone size; D and trimming were determined from the DNA. The table has 100,000 to 150,000 clones, 73% seen once.

The chain recombines TRBV2 with TRBJ2-3, with D maybe TRBD1 (5 bases). The clonotype originates from a man between 60 and 70 years old in good health and CMV-seropositive. Sequenced material: PBMCs. The CDR3 DNA sequence: TGTGCCAGCCAGGACAACACCTACACAGATACGCAGTATTTT. Protein: CASQDNTYTDTQYF.